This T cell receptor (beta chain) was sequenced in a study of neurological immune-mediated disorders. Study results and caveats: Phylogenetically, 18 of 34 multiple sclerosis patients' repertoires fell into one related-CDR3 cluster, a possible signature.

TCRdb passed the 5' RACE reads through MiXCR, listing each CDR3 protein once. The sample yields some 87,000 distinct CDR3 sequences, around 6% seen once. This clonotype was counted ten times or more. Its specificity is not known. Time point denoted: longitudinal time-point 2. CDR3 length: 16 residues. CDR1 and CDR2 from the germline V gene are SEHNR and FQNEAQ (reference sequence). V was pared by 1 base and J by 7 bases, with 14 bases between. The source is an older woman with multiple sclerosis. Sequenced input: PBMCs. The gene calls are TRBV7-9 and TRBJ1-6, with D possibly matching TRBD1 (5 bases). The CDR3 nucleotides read TGTGCCAGCAGCTTAGTGCCTCCAGGGCGCAATTCACCCCTCCACTTT. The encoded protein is CASSLVPPGRNSPLHF. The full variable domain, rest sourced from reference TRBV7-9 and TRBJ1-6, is DTGVSQNPRHKITKRGQNVTFRCDPISEHNRLYWYRQTLGQGPEFLTYFQNEAQLEKSRLLSDRFSAERPKGSFSTLEIQRTEQGDSAMYLCASSLVPPGRNSPLHFGNGTRLTVT.